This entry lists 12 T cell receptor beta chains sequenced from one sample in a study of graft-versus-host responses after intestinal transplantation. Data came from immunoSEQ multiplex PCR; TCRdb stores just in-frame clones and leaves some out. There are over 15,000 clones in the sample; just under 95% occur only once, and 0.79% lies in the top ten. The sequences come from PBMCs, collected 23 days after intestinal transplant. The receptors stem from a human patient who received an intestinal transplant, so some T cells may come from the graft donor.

Written as DNA, the CDR3 is TGTGCCAGCAGCGTAGCTACTAGCGACGAGCAGTACTTC. It translates to CASSVATSDEQYF. The V call is TRBV9, the J call TRBJ2-7; 7 bases line up with TRBD2. CDR1 is SGDLS, CDR2 YYNGEE, per germline. The CDR3 contains 13 residues. V shed 0 bases, J shed 5 bases, and the junction held 2 bases outside the gene matches.

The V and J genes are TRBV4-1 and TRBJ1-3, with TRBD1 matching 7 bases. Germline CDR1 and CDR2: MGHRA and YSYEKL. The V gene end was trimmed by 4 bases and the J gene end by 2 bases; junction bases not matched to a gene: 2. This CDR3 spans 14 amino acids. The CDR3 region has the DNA TGCGCCAGCAGCCCCGGACAGGCTGGAAACACCATATATTTT. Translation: CASSPGQAGNTIYF.

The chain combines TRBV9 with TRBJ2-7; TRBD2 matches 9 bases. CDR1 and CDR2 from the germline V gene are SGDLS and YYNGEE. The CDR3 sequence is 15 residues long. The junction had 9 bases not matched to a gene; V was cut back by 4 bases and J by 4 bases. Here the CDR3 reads CASSPPERGVYEQYF. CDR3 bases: TGTGCCAGCAGCCCACCGGAGCGGGGGGTTTACGAGCAGTACTTC.

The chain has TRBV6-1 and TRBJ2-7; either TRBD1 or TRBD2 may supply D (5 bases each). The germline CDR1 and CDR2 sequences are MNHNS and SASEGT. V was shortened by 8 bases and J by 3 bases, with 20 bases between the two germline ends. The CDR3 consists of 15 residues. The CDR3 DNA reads TGTGCCAGCCCCGAAGGGGACGGAGCTCTCTACGAGCAGTACTTC. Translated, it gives CASPEGDGALYEQYF.

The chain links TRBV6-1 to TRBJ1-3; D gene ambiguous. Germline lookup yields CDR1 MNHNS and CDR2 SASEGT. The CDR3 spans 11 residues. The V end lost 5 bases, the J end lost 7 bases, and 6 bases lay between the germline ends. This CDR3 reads CASSFGNTIYF. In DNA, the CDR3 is TGTGCCAGCAGTTTCGGGAACACCATATATTTT.

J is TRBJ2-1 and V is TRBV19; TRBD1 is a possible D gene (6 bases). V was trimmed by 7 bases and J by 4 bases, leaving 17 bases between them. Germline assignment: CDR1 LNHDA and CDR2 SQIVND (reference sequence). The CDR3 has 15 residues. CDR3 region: CASTTGLGTYNEQFF. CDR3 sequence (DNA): TGTGCCAGTACAACAGGGCTAGGAACGTACAATGAGCAGTTCTTC.

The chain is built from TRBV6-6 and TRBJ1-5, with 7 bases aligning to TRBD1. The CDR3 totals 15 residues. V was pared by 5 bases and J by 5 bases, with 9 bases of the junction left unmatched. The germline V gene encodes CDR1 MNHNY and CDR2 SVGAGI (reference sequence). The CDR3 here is CASSQATGAHQPQHF. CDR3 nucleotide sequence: TGTGCCAGCAGTCAAGCCACAGGGGCCCATCAGCCCCAGCATTTT.

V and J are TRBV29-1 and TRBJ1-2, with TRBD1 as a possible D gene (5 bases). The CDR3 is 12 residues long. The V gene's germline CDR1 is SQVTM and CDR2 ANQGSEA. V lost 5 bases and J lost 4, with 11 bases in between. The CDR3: CSVKGVSYGYTF. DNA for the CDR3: TGCAGCGTTAAAGGGGTGTCCTATGGCTACACCTTC.

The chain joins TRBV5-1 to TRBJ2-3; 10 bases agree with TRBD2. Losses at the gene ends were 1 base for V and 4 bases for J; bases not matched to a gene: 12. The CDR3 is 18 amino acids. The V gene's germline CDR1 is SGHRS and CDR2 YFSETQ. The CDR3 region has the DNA TGCGCCAGCAGCTTGCACGAGGGGAGCGGGAGGGCGGCAGATACGCAGTATTTT. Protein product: CASSLHEGSGRAADTQYF.

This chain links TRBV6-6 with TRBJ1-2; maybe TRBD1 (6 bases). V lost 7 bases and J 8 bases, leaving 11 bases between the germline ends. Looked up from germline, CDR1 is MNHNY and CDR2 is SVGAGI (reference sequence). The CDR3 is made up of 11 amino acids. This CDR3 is CASTSGAGYTF. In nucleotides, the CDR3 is TGTGCCAGCACCTCAGGGGCCGGCTACACCTTC.

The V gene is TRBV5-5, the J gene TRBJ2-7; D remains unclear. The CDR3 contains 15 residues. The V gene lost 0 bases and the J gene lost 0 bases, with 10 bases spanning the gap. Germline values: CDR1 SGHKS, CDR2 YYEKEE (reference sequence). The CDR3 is CASSLAYISSYEQYF. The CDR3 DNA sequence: TGTGCCAGCAGCTTGGCCTACATAAGCTCCTACGAGCAGTACTTC.

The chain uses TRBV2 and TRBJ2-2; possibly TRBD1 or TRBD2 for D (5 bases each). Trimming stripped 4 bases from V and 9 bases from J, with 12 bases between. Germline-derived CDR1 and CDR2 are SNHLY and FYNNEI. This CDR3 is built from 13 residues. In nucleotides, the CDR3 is TGTGCCAGCAGTGGGGACGGGCCCTGGGAGCTGTTTTTT. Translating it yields CASSGDGPWELFF.